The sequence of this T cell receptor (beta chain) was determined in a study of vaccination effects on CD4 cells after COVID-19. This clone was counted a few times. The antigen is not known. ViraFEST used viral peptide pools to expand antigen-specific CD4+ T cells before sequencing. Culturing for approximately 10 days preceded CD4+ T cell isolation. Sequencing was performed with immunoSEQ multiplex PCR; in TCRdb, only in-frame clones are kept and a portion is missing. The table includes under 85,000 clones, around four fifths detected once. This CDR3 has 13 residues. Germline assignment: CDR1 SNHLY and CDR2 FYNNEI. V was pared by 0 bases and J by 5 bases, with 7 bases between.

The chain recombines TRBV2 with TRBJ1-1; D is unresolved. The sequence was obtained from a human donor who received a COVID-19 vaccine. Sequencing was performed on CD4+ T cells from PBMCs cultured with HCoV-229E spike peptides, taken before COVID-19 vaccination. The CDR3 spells CASSEAWDTEAFF. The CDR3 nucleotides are TGTGCCAGCAGTGAAGCGTGGGATACTGAAGCTTTCTTT.